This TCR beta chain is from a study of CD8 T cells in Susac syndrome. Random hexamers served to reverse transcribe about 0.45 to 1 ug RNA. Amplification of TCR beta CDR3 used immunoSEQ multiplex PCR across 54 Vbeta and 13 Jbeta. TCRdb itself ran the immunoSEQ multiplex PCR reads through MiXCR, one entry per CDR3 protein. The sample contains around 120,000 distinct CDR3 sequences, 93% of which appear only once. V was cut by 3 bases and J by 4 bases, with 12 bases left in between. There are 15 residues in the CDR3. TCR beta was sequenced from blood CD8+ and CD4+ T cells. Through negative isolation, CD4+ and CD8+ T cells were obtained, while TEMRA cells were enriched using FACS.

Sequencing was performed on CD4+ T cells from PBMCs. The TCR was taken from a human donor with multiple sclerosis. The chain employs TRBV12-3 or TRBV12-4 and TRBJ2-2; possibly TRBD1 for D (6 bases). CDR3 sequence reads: CASSLVGTRTGELFF. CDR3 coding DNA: TGTGCCAGCAGTTTGGTCGGGACACGCACCGGGGAGCTGTTTTTT.